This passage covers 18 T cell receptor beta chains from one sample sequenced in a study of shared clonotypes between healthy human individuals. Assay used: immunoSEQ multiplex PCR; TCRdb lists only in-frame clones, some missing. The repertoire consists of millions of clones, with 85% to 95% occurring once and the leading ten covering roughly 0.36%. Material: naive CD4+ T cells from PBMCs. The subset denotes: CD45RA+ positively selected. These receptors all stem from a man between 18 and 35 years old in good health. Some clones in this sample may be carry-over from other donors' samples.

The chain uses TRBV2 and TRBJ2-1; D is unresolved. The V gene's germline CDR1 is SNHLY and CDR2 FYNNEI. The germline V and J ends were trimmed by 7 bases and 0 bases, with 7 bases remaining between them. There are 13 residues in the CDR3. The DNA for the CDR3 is TGTGCCAGCATTCGCAGCTCCTACAATGAGCAGTTCTTC. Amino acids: CASIRSSYNEQFF.

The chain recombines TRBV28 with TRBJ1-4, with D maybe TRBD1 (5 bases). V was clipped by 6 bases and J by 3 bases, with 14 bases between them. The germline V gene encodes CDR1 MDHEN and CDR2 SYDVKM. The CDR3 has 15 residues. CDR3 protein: CASRDIPGANEKLFF. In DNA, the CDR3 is TGTGCCAGCAGGGACATCCCCGGGGCTAATGAAAAACTGTTTTTT.

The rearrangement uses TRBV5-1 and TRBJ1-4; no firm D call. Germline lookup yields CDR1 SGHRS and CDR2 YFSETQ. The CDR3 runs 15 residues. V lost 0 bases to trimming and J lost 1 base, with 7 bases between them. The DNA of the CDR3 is TGCGCCAGCAGCTTGGAAGGGATAACTAATGAAAAACTGTTTTTT. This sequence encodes CASSLEGITNEKLFF.

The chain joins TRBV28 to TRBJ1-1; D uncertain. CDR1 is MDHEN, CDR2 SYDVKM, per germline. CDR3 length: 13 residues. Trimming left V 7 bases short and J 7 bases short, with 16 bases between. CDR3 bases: TGTGCCAGCATTGCTCGGGCCGGTGGTGAAGCTTTCTTT. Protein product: CASIARAGGEAFF. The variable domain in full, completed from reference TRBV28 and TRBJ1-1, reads DVKVTQSSRYLVKRTGEKVFLECVQDMDHENMFWYRQDPGLGLRLIYFSYDVKMKEKGDIPEGYSVSREKKERFSLILESASTNQTSMYLCASIARAGGEAFFGQGTRLTVV.

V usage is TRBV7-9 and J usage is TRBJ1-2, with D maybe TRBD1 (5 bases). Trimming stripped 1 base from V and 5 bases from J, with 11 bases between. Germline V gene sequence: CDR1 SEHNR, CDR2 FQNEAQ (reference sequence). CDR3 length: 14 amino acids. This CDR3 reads CASSLVQGAYGYTF. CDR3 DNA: TGTGCCAGCAGCTTAGTCCAGGGCGCTTATGGCTACACCTTC.

For the CDR3, the DNA is TGTGCCAGCTGCCAGAGCTGGCAGTTCTTC. Its protein product is CASCQSWQFF. The chain has TRBV25-1 and TRBJ2-1, with no clear D. CDR1 MGHDK and CDR2 SYGVNS come from the germline V gene. The CDR3 totals 10 residues. V was pared by 8 bases and J by 12 bases, with 11 bases between.

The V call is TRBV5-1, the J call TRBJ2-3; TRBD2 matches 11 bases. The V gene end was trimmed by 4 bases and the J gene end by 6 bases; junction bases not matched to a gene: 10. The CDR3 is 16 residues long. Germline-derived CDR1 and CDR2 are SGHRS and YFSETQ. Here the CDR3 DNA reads TGCGCCAGCAGCCTCTTAGCGGGAGGGCCTAAGGATACGCAGTATTTT. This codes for CASSLLAGGPKDTQYF. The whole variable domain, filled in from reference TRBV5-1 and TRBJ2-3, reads KAGVTQTPRYLIKTRGQQVTLSCSPISGHRSVSWYQQTPGQGLQFLFEYFSETQRNKGNFPGRFSGRQFSNSRSEMNVSTLELGDSALYLCASSLLAGGPKDTQYFGPGTRLTVL.

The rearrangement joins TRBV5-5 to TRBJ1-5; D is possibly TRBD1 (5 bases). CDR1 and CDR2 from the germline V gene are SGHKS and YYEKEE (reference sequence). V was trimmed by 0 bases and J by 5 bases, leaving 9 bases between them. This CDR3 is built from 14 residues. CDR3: CASSLAGTDQPQHF. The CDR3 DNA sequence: TGTGCCAGCAGCTTGGCAGGGACGGATCAGCCCCAGCATTTT.

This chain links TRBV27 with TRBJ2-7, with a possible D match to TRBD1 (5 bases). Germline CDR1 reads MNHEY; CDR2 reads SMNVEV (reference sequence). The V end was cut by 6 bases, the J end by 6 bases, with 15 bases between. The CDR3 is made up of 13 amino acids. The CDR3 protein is CASRATARGEQYF. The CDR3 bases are TGTGCCAGCAGGGCGACAGCAAGAGGCGAGCAGTACTTC.

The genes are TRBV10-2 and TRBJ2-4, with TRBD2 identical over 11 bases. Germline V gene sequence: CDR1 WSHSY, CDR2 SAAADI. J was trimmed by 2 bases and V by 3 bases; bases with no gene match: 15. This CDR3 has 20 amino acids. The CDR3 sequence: CASSEDTSGGPKPTKNIQYF. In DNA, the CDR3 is TGCGCCAGCAGTGAAGATACTAGCGGGGGCCCTAAGCCCACCAAAAACATTCAGTACTTC.

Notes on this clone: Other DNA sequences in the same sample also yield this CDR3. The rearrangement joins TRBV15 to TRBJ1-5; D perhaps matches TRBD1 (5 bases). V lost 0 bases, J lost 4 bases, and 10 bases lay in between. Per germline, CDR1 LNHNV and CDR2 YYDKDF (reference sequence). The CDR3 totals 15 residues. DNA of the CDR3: TGTGCCACCAGCAGAGATCTGAGGGGAAATCAGCCCCAGCATTTT. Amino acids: CATSRDLRGNQPQHF.

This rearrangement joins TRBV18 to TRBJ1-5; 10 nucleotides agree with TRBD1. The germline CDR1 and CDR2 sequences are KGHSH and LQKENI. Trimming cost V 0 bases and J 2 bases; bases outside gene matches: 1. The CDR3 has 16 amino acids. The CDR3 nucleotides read TGTGCCAGCTCACCACCCGGGACAGGGGGCAATCAGCCCCAGCATTTT. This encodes CASSPPGTGGNQPQHF. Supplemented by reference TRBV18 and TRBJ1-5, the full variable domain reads NAGVMQNPRHLVRRRGQEARLRCSPMKGHSHVYWYRQLPEEGLKFMVYLQKENIIDESGMPKERFSAEFPKEGPSILRIQQVVRGDSAAYFCASSPPGTGGNQPQHFGDGTRLSIL.

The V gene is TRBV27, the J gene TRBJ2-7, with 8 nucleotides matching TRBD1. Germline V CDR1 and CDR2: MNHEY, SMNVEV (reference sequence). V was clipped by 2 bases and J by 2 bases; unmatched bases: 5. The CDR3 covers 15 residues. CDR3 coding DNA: TGTGCCAGCAGTTTAGTACCAGGGGGCGCCTACGAGCAGTACTTC. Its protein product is CASSLVPGGAYEQYF.

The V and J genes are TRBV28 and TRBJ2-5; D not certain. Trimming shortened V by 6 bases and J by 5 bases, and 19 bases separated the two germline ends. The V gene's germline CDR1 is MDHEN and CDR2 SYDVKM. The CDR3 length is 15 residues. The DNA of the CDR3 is TGTGCCAGCAGCCAGCCTGGCGGTGAGATGGAGACCCAGTACTTC. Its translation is CASSQPGGEMETQYF.

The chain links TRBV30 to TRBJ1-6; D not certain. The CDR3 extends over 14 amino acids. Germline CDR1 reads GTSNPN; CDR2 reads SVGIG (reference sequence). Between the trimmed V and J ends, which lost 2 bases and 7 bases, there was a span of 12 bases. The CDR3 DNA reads TGTGCCTGGAGTCAACACGCGGGAAATTCACCCCTCCACTTT. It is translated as CAWSQHAGNSPLHF.

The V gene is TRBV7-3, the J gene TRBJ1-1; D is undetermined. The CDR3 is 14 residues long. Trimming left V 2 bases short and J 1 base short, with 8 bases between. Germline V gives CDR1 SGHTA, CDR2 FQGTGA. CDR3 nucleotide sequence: TGTGCCAGCAGCTTAGGGAACCAGAACACTGAAGCTTTCTTT. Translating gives CASSLGNQNTEAFF.

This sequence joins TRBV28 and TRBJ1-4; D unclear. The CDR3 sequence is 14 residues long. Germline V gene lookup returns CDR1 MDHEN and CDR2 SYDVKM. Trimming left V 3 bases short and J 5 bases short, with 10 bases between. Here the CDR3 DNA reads TGTGCCAGCAGTTTGAGGTCGGGGAATGAAAAACTGTTTTTT. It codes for CASSLRSGNEKLFF.

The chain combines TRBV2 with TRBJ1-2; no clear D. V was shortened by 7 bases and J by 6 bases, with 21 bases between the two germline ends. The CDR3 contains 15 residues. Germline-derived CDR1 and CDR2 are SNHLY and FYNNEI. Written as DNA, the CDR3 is TGTGCCAGCACCCGTTTGAGAACCCGGCCTCATGGCTACACCTTC. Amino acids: CASTRLRTRPHGYTF. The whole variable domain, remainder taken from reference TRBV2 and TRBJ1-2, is EPEVTQTPSHQVTQMGQEVILRCVPISNHLYFYWYRQILGQKVEFLVSFYNNEISEKSEIFDDQFSVERPDGSNFTLKIRSTKLEDSAMYFCASTRLRTRPHGYTFGSGTRLTVV.